The 27 T cell receptor beta chains below were found in one sample sequenced in a study of shared clonotypes between healthy human individuals. The protocol was immunoSEQ multiplex PCR, while the TCRdb copy is restricted to in-frame clones and leaves out a portion. The sample holds 2 million to 2.5 million clones, about 90% seen once. The sequenced material came from naive CD4+ T cells from PBMCs. The subset denotes: CD45RA+ positively selected. All receptors come from a man younger than 35 in good health. Some clones in this sample may be carry-over from other donors' samples.

V and J are TRBV30 and TRBJ2-7; 10 bases agree with TRBD1. Germline CDR1 reads GTSNPN; CDR2 reads SVGIG (reference sequence). V lost 3 bases to trimming and J lost 5 bases; unmatched junction nucleotides: 13. This CDR3 contains 16 residues. CDR3 coding DNA: TGTGCCTGGAGAGTTCCCCCGGGACAGGGGATCCACGAGCAGTACTTC. Its translation is CAWRVPPGQGIHEQYF.

Of note for this clone: The sample has other DNA sequences that encode this CDR3 too. The chain uses TRBV2 and TRBJ1-5; no clear D gene. Germline values: CDR1 SNHLY, CDR2 FYNNEI. V lost 4 bases to trimming and J lost 6 bases, with 7 bases between them. This CDR3 spans 12 amino acids. The CDR3 DNA reads as TGTGCCAGCAGTGTTTGGGGTCAGCCCCAGCATTTT. Encoded protein: CASSVWGQPQHF.

This clone was seen a handful of times. V and J are TRBV5-1 and TRBJ1-1; unclear D gene. Germline assignment: CDR1 SGHRS and CDR2 YFSETQ. CDR3 length equals 13 residues. The germline V and J ends were trimmed by 1 base and 11 bases, with 15 bases remaining between them. CDR3: CASSLSGPEEAFF. In DNA, the CDR3 is TGCGCCAGCAGCTTGTCAGGACCAGAGGAGGCTTTCTTT.

The J gene is TRBJ2-3, the V gene TRBV5-4, with 11 bases fitting TRBD2. Per germline, CDR1 SGHNT and CDR2 YYREEE (reference sequence). V was clipped by 1 base and J by 2 bases; unmatched bases: 3. The length of the CDR3 is 16 residues. The CDR3 DNA follows: TGTGCCAGCAGCTTGCTAGCGGGGGGACTCACAGATACGCAGTATTTT. Encoded protein: CASSLLAGGLTDTQYF.

In this sample, this clone turned up a few times. The sample contains more than one DNA sequence encoding this CDR3. V is TRBV7-3 and J is TRBJ1-1; D uncertain. This CDR3 region has 13 residues. Looked up from germline, CDR1 is SGHTA and CDR2 is FQGTGA. The germline V and J ends were trimmed by 5 bases and 4 bases, with 11 bases remaining between them. CDR3 DNA: TGTGCCAGCAGCCTGAGAAGCGGCACTGAAGCTTTCTTT. Amino acid sequence: CASSLRSGTEAFF.

The chain links TRBV28 to TRBJ2-7; 13 bases are a match to TRBD2. The CDR3 runs to 15 residues. The trim removed 5 bases at V and 5 bases at J, leaving 6 bases unmatched. CDR1 and CDR2 from the germline V gene are MDHEN and SYDVKM. The CDR3 reads CASSLRTSGSNEQYF. The CDR3 DNA is TGTGCCAGCAGTCTCCGGACTAGCGGGAGCAACGAGCAGTACTTC.

Points on this clone: Different DNA sequences within this sample yield the same CDR3. The chain uses TRBV18 and TRBJ1-1; 7 bases are shared with TRBD1. The J segment lost 2 bases and the V segment lost 5 bases, leaving 5 bases of the junction unmatched. The length of the CDR3 is 14 residues. The V gene's germline CDR1 is KGHSH and CDR2 LQKENI. CDR3 loop: CASSLGQVNTEAFF. CDR3 bases: TGTGCCAGCTCATTAGGACAGGTCAACACTGAAGCTTTCTTT.

The V gene is TRBV5-6, the J gene TRBJ2-1, with TRBD2 identical over 9 bases. J gave up 2 bases and V 0 bases, and 6 bases lay outside the gene matches. The germline CDR1 and CDR2 sequences are SGHDT and YYEEEE. There are 17 residues in the CDR3. The CDR3 spells CASSLGLAGNTYNEQFF. The CDR3, as DNA: TGTGCCAGCAGCTTGGGGCTAGCGGGAAATACCTACAATGAGCAGTTCTTC.

The chain is built from TRBV5-6 and TRBJ2-7; D unclear. Trimming left V 3 bases short and J 4 bases short, with 17 bases between. Germline loops: CDR1 SGHDT, CDR2 YYEEEE. The CDR3 loop spans 15 amino acids. DNA for the CDR3: TGTGCCAGCAGCTCCCTCAACACCAAACGTTACGAGCAGTACTTC. Amino acid sequence: CASSSLNTKRYEQYF.

The chain recombines TRBV5-1 with TRBJ2-6; TRBD1 aligns across 10 bases. The V segment lost 0 bases and the J segment 0 bases; nucleotides outside the gene matches: 6. The CDR3 has 19 amino acids. CDR1 is SGHRS and CDR2 is YFSETQ in the germline V gene. The CDR3 loop is CASSLVMGQGISGANVLTF. DNA for the CDR3: TGCGCCAGCAGCTTGGTAATGGGACAGGGGATCTCTGGGGCCAACGTCCTGACTTTC.

As to this clone: Other nucleotide sequences in the sample specify the same CDR3. The chain couples TRBV18 to TRBJ1-1; maybe TRBD1 (5 bases). The CDR3 runs to 15 residues. Trimming took 0 bases from V and 3 from J, leaving 11 bases between them. Germline CDR1 is KGHSH and CDR2 is LQKENI. This CDR3 is CASSPPGQGYTEAFF. CDR3 DNA sequence: TGTGCCAGCTCACCACCGGGCCAGGGCTACACTGAAGCTTTCTTT. The variable domain in full, completed from reference TRBV18 and TRBJ1-1, reads NAGVMQNPRHLVRRRGQEARLRCSPMKGHSHVYWYRQLPEEGLKFMVYLQKENIIDESGMPKERFSAEFPKEGPSILRIQQVVRGDSAAYFCASSPPGQGYTEAFFGQGTRLTVV.

J is TRBJ2-5 and V is TRBV28, with D possibly being TRBD1 (6 bases). V gave up 2 bases and J gave up 5 bases, with 15 bases separating them. The CDR3 has 15 residues. Germline V gene data show CDR1 as MDHEN and CDR2 as SYDVKM. The CDR3 DNA reads as TGTGCCAGCAGTTTACCGGCAACAGGGTGGGAGACCCAGTACTTC. Protein product: CASSLPATGWETQYF.

V gene TRBV2 combines with J gene TRBJ2-1; D may correspond to TRBD1 or TRBD2 (5 bases each). The CDR3 has 15 amino acids. The germline V gene has CDR1 SNHLY and CDR2 FYNNEI. The V and J ends lost 7 bases and 1 base respectively, with 14 bases between them. The DNA for the CDR3 is TGTGCCAGCAAGAAAGGGGACCTATCCTACAATGAGCAGTTCTTC. Amino acids: CASKKGDLSYNEQFF.

The J gene is TRBJ2-1, the V gene TRBV5-4, with D perhaps matching TRBD2 (6 bases). With 2 bases removed from V and 10 bases from J, the gap between germline ends came to 13 bases. The V gene's germline CDR1 is SGHNT and CDR2 YYREEE (reference sequence). The CDR3 covers 13 residues. The CDR3 reads CASSFEWRGEQFF. CDR3 DNA sequence: TGTGCCAGCAGCTTCGAGTGGCGGGGCGAGCAGTTCTTC.

The chain joins TRBV18 to TRBJ1-3, with D uncertain. The germline V and J ends were trimmed by 6 bases and 4 bases, with 10 bases remaining between them. Germline-derived CDR1 and CDR2 are KGHSH and LQKENI. The CDR3 has 13 residues. CDR3 region: CASSVISGNTIYF. The CDR3 DNA reads as TGTGCCAGCTCTGTTATCTCCGGAAACACCATATATTTT. The entire variable domain, with the rest obtained from reference TRBV18 and TRBJ1-3, is as follows: NAGVMQNPRHLVRRRGQEARLRCSPMKGHSHVYWYRQLPEEGLKFMVYLQKENIIDESGMPKERFSAEFPKEGPSILRIQQVVRGDSAAYFCASSVISGNTIYFGEGSWLTVV.

CDR3 in DNA: TGTGCCAGCAGCAAGGGACTAGCGGGAGGAACTAGCACAGATACGCAGTATTTT. The encoded protein is CASSKGLAGGTSTDTQYF. V usage is TRBV27 and J usage is TRBJ2-3; 15 positions agree with TRBD2. There are 18 residues in the CDR3. CDR1 is MNHEY and CDR2 is SMNVEV in the germline V gene (reference sequence). V lost 6 bases and J lost 0; bases outside the gene matches: 7.

The chain joins TRBV2 to TRBJ2-5; TRBD1 might be the D (6 bases). V shed 4 bases and J shed 5 bases, with 20 bases lying between them. The CDR3 runs to 16 residues. Germline CDR1 is SNHLY and CDR2 is FYNNEI. The CDR3 loop reads CASSVLGTLKGETQYF. CDR3 in DNA: TGTGCCAGCAGTGTTCTAGGGACACTGAAAGGGGAGACCCAGTACTTC.

This chain joins TRBV19 and TRBJ1-3; no clear D. V was shortened by 5 bases and J by 3 bases, with 11 bases between the two germline ends. CDR3 length equals 14 residues. From germline, CDR1 is LNHDA and CDR2 SQIVND (reference sequence). CDR3 protein: CASSVSSDGNTIYF. The CDR3 nucleotides read TGTGCCAGTAGTGTGTCCAGCGATGGAAACACCATATATTTT.

This chain joins TRBV14 and TRBJ2-2; 8 bases map to TRBD1. V was clipped by 6 bases and J by 6 bases; unmatched bases: 3. The CDR3 has 13 amino acids. Per the germline V gene, CDR1 is SGHDN and CDR2 is FVKESK. CDR3 sequence: CASRADRAGELFF. The CDR3 region has the DNA TGTGCCAGCAGAGCGGACAGGGCCGGGGAGCTGTTTTTT.

The chain recombines TRBV7-6 with TRBJ2-7, with D possibly matching TRBD1 (7 bases). CDR3 length equals 15 residues. The germline V gene encodes CDR1 SGHVS and CDR2 FNYEAQ. Trimming shortened V by 5 bases and J by 2 bases, and 16 bases separated the two germline ends. The CDR3 region is CASSRGAGQTYEQYF. CDR3 bases: TGTGCCAGCAGCCGTGGGGCGGGACAGACCTACGAGCAGTACTTC.

This rearrangement joins TRBV6-4 to TRBJ1-1, with D unclear. The CDR3 covers 16 residues. V lost 0 bases and J 5 bases, leaving 16 bases between the germline ends. Germline loops: CDR1 MRHNA, CDR2 SNTAGT. The CDR3: CASSDSFRAGYTEAFF. The CDR3 DNA follows: TGTGCCAGCAGTGACTCCTTTCGGGCTGGGTATACTGAAGCTTTCTTT.

This sequence joins TRBV14 and TRBJ1-3; weak D call: TRBD1 (6 bases). The germline V and J ends were trimmed by 4 bases and 4 bases, with 17 bases remaining between them. This CDR3 has 16 residues. The germline gives CDR1 SGHDN, CDR2 FVKESK. The CDR3 coding sequence is TGTGCCAGCAGCCCTTTGCCAGGGGCGTCCGGAAACACCATATATTTT. Encoded protein: CASSPLPGASGNTIYF.

The chain links TRBV6-6 to TRBJ1-1, with D unresolved. There are 15 residues in the CDR3. CDR1 MNHNY and CDR2 SVGAGI come from the germline V gene (reference sequence). Deletions cut 4 bases from V and 0 bases from J, with 12 bases between. CDR3 nucleotides: TGTGCCAGCAGTTCCGTGATAGCTTTGAACACTGAAGCTTTCTTT. As protein: CASSSVIALNTEAFF.

The chain combines TRBV28 with TRBJ2-7, with D hard to call. CDR1 is MDHEN, CDR2 SYDVKM, per germline. This CDR3 comprises 13 residues. V was cut by 4 bases and J by 2 bases, with 9 bases left in between. The CDR3 nucleotides read TGTGCCAGCAGTTATCCCCCCGCCTACGAGCAGTACTTC. The encoded protein is CASSYPPAYEQYF.

The chain recombines TRBV5-1 with TRBJ2-5; 8 bases align to TRBD2. Germline CDR1 reads SGHRS; CDR2 reads YFSETQ. The CDR3 runs to 15 residues. The ends lost 5 bases at V and 0 bases at J; junction bases unmatched: 6. The CDR3 nucleotides read TGCGCCAGCAGACAAATAGCGGGACACCAAGAGACCCAGTACTTC. Its translation is CASRQIAGHQETQYF.

The J gene is TRBJ1-3, the V gene TRBV28; D is undetermined. The CDR3 has 16 amino acids. V dropped 5 bases and J dropped 3 bases, with 17 bases sitting between them. CDR1 and CDR2 (germline): MDHEN, SYDVKM. Here the CDR3 reads CASSRTFSSLGNTIYF. The CDR3 DNA reads as TGTGCCAGCAGTCGGACCTTCTCAAGCCTTGGAAACACCATATATTTT.

The chain carries TRBV14 and TRBJ2-2; D is uncertain. The CDR3 is 13 amino acids. Trimming stripped 1 base from V and 4 bases from J, with 4 bases between. Germline V gene sequence: CDR1 SGHDN, CDR2 FVKESK. In DNA, the CDR3 is TGTGCCAGCAGCCAAGGGGCCACCGGGGAGCTGTTTTTT. As protein: CASSQGATGELFF. The full variable domain, its missing parts supplied by reference TRBV14 and TRBJ2-2, is EAGVTQFPSHSVIEKGQTVTLRCDPISGHDNLYWYRRVMGKEIKFLLHFVKESKQDESGMPNNRFLAERTGGTYSTLKVQPAELEDSGVYFCASSQGATGELFFGEGSRLTVL.